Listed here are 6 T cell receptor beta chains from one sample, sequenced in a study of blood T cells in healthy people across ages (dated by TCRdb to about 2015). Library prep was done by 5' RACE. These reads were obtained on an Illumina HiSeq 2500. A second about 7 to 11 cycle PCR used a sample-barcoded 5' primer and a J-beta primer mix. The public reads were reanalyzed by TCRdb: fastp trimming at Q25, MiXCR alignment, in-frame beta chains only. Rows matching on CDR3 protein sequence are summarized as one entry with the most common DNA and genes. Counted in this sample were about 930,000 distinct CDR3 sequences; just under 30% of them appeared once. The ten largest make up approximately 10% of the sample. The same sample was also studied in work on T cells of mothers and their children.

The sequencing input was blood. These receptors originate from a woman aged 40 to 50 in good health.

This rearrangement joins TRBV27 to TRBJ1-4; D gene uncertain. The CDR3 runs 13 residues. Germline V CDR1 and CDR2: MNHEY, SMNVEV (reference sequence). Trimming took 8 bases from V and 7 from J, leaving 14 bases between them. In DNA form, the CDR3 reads TGTGCCAGCTCCCCCGGACTGACTGAAAAACTGTTTTTT. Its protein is CASSPGLTEKLFF.

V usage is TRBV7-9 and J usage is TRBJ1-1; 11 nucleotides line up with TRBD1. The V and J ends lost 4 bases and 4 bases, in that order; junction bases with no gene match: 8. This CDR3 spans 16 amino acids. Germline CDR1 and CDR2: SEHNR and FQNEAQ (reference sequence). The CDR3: CASSSADRGLGTEAFF. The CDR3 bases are TGTGCCAGCAGCTCGGCGGACAGGGGGCTAGGCACTGAAGCTTTCTTT.

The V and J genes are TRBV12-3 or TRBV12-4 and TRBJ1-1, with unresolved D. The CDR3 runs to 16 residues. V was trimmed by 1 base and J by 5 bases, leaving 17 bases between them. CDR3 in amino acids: CASSLGILGQGTEAFF. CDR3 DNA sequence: TGTGCCAGCAGTTTAGGTATCTTAGGGCAAGGGACTGAAGCTTTCTTT.

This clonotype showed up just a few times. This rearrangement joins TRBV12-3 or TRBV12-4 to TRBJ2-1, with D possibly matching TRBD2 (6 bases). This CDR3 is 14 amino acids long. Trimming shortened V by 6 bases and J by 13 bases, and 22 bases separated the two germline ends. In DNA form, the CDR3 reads TGTGCCAGCAGCCAATCGCGGGGCCAGGAGACCCAGTTCTTC. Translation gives CASSQSRGQETQFF.

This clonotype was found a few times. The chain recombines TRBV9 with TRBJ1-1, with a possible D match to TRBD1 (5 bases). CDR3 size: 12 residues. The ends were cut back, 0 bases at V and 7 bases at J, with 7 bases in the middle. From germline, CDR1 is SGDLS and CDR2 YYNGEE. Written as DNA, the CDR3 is TGTGCCAGCAGCGTAGGGGGCTATGAAGCTTTCTTT. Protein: CASSVGGYEAFF. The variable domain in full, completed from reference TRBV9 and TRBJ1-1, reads DSGVTQTPKHLITATGQRVTLRCSPRSGDLSVYWYQQSLDQGLQFLIQYYNGEERAKGNILERFSAQQFPDLHSELNLSSLELGDSALYFCASSVGGYEAFFGQGTRLTVV.

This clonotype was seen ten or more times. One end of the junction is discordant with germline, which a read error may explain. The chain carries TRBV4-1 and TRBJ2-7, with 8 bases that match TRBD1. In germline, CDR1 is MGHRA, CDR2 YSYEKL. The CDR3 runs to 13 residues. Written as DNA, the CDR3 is TGTGCCAGCAGTCCCCGACAGGGGTACGAGCAGTACTTC. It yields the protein CASSPRQGYEQYF.